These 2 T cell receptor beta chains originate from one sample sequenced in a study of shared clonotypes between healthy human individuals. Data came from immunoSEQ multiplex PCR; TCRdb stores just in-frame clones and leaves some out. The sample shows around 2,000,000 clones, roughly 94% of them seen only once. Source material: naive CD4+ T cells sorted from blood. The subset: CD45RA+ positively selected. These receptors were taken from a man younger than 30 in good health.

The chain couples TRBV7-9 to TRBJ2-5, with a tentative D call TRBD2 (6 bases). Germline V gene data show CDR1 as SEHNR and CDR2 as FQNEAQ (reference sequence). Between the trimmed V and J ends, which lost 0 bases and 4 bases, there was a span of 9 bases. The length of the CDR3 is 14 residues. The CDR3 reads CASSLATRGETQYF. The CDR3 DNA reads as TGTGCCAGCAGCTTAGCGACTAGAGGAGAGACCCAGTACTTC.

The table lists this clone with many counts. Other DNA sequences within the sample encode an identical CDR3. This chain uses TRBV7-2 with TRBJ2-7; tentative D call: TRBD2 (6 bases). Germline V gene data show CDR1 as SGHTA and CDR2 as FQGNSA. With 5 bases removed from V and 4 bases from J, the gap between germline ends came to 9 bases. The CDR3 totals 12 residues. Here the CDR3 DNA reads TGTGCCAGCAGCCCGAGCGGGTACGAGCAGTACTTC. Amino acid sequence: CASSPSGYEQYF.